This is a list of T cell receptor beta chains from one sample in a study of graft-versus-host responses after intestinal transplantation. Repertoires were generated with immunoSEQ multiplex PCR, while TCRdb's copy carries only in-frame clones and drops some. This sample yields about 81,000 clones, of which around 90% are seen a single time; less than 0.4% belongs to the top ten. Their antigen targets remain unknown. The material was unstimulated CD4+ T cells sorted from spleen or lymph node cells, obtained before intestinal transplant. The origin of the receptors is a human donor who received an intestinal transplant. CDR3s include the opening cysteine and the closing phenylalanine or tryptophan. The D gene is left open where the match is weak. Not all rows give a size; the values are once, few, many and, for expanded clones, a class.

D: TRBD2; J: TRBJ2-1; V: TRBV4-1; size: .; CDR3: CASSQGAGGPGNEQFF; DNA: TGCGCCAGCAGCCAAGGAGCGGGGGGCCCGGGGAATGAGCAGTTCTTC
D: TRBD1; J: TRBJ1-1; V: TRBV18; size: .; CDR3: CASSPLTGGLGTEAFF; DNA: TGTGCCAGCTCACCACTTACAGGGGGCCTGGGGACTGAAGCTTTCTTT
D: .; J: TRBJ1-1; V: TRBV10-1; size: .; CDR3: CASSRQNTEAFF; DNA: TGCGCCAGCAGTCGACAGAACACTGAAGCTTTCTTT
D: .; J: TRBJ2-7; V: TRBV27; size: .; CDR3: CASRGSPSTTGQYF; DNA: TGTGCCAGCAGAGGTTCCCCCTCTACTACGGGGCAGTACTTC
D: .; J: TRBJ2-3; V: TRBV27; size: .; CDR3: CASSFSGADTQYF; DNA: TGTGCCAGCAGTTTTTCAGGGGCAGATACGCAGTATTTT
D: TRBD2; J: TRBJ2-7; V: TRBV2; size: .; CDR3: CASSTSGLSSYEQYF; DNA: TGTGCCAGCAGTACTAGCGGGCTTAGCTCCTACGAGCAGTACTTC
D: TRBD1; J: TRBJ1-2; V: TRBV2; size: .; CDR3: CASSEAGTVYGYTF; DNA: TGTGCCAGCAGTGAAGCCGGGACAGTCTATGGCTACACCTTC
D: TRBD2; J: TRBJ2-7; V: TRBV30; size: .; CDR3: CALGRGPPYEQYF; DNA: TGTGCCTTAGGGAGGGGTCCACCTTACGAGCAGTACTTC
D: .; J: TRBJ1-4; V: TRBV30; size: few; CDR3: CAWSVQGATNEKLFF; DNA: TGTGCCTGGAGTGTACAGGGCGCGACTAATGAAAAACTGTTTTTT
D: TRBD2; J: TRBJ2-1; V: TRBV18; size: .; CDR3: CASSPAGGRHNEQFF; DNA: TGTGCCAGCTCACCAGCGGGGGGGCGTCACAATGAGCAGTTCTTC
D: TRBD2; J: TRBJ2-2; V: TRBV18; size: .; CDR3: CASSIGLADTGELFF; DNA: TGTGCCAGCTCGATCGGACTAGCGGACACCGGGGAGCTGTTTTTT
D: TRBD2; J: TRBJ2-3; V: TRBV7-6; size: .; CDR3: CASSPPGLAGRGTDTQYF; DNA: TGTGCCAGCAGCCCACCGGGACTAGCGGGAAGAGGCACAGATACGCAGTATTTT
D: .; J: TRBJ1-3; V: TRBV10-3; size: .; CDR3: CAISDPVDSPGNTIYF; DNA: TGTGCCATCAGTGACCCCGTGGACAGTCCTGGAAACACCATATATTTT
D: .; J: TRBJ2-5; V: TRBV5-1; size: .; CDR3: CASSPRYGETQYF; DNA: TGCGCCAGCAGCCCCCGGTACGGAGAGACCCAGTACTTC
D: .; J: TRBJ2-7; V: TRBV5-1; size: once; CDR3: CASSLEGQMGEQYF; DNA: TGCGCCAGCAGCTTGGAGGGGCAGATGGGGGAGCAGTACTTC
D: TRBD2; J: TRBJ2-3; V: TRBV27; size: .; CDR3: CASSFLAGGISTDTQYF; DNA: TGTGCCAGCAGTTTCCTAGCGGGAGGAATAAGCACAGATACGCAGTATTTT
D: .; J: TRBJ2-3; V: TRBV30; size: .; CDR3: CAWSVGRGTDTQYF; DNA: TGTGCCTGGAGTGTGGGTCGGGGTACAGATACGCAGTATTTT
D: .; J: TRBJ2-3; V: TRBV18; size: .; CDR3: CASSPYKDTQYF; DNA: TGTGCCAGCTCACCCTATAAAGATACGCAGTATTTT
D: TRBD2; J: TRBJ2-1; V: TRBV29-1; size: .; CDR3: CSVPGTSGIWEQFF; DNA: TGCAGCGTCCCCGGGACTAGCGGGATTTGGGAGCAGTTCTTC
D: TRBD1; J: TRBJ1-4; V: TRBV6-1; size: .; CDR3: CASSESPGQGEKLFF; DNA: TGTGCCAGCAGTGAATCCCCGGGACAGGGGGAAAAACTGTTTTTT
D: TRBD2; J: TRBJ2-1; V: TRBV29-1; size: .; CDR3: CSVGGGLAHEQFF; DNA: TGCAGCGTGGGAGGAGGACTAGCACATGAGCAGTTCTTC
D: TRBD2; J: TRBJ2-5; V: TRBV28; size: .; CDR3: CASSGGTSVLKTQYF; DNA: TGTGCCAGCAGCGGGGGGACTAGCGTCTTGAAGACCCAGTACTTC
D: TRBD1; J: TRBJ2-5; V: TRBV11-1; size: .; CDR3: CASSLATGAGETQYF; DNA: TGTGCCAGCAGCTTAGCTACAGGGGCAGGGGAGACCCAGTACTTC
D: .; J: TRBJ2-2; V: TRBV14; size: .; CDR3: CASSQVPKNTGELFF; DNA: TGTGCCAGCAGCCAAGTCCCCAAGAACACCGGGGAGCTGTTTTTT
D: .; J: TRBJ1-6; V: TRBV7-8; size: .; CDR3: CASSLRLLNSPLHF; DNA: TGTGCCAGCAGCTTAAGACTGCTTAATTCACCCCTCCACTTT
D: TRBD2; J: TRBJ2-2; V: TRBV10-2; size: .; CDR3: CASSGSGGVNTGELFF; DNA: TGCGCCAGCAGTGGAAGCGGGGGGGTGAACACCGGGGAGCTGTTTTTT
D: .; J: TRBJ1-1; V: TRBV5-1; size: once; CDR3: CASSPREGANTEAFF; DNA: TGCGCCAGCAGCCCCCGTGAAGGGGCTAACACTGAAGCTTTCTTT
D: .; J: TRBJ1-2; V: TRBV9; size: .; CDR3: CASSVEPGQAYGYTF; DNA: TGTGCCAGCAGCGTAGAGCCGGGACAAGCCTATGGCTACACCTTC
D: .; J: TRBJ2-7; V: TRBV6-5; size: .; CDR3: CASKQTVGGYEQYF; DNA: TGTGCCAGCAAGCAGACAGTAGGGGGCTACGAGCAGTACTTC
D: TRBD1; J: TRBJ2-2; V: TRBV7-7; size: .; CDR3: CASSNDRGGTGELFF; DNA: TGTGCTAGCAGCAATGACAGGGGAGGCACCGGGGAGCTGTTTTTT
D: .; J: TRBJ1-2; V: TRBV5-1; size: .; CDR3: CASSLQRGDYGYTF; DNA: TGCGCCAGCAGCTTGCAGCGGGGGGATTATGGCTACACCTTC
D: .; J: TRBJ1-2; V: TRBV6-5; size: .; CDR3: CASSYSDKFYGYTF; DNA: TGTGCCAGCAGTTACTCGGACAAATTCTATGGCTACACCTTC
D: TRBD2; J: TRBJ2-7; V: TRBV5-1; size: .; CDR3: CASSLALLAGAAYEQYF; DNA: TGCGCCAGCAGCTTGGCCCTCCTAGCGGGAGCGGCATACGAGCAGTACTTC
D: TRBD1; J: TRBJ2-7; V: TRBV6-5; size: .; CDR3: CASRRRRDRVNEQYF; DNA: TGTGCCAGCAGACGCCGACGGGACAGGGTAAACGAGCAGTACTTC
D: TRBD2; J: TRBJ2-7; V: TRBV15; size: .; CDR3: CATSRSTTIAGRAYEQYF; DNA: TGTGCCACCAGCAGATCCACAACGATAGCGGGGCGCGCCTACGAGCAGTACTTC
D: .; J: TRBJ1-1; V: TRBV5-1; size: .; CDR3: CASSPGWTGTEAFF; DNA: TGCGCCAGCAGCCCAGGATGGACGGGGACTGAAGCTTTCTTT
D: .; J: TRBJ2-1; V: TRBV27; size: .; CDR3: CASSLGRAPYNEQFF; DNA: TGTGCCAGCAGTTTAGGGCGGGCTCCCTACAATGAGCAGTTCTTC
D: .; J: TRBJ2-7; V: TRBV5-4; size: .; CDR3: CASSLGWGGRDNEQYF; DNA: TGTGCCAGCAGCTTGGGATGGGGGGGGAGGGACAACGAGCAGTACTTC
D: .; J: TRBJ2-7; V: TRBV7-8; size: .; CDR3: CASSPMAGAAYEQYF; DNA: TGTGCCAGCAGCCCCATGGCGGGGGCCGCCTACGAGCAGTACTTC
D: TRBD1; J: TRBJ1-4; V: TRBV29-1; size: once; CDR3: CSVMDRDEKLFF; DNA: TGCAGCGTGATGGACAGGGATGAAAAACTGTTTTTT
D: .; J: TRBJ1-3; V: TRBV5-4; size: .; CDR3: CASSLDSTGNTIYF; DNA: TGTGCCAGCAGCTTGGACAGTACTGGAAACACCATATATTTT
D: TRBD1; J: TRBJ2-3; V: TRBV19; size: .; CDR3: CASSTDRGRATDTQYF; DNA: TGTGCCAGTAGTACCGACAGGGGTCGCGCCACAGATACGCAGTATTTT
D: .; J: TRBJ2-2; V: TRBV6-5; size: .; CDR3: CASKGDGSNTGELFF; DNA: TGTGCCAGCAAGGGGGACGGCTCGAACACCGGGGAGCTGTTTTTT
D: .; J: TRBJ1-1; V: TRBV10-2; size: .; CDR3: CASSSWGERTEAFF; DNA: TGCGCCAGCTCATCTTGGGGGGAGAGGACTGAAGCTTTCTTT
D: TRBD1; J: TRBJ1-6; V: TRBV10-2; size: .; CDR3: CASRRQGSMNSPLHF; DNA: TGCGCCAGCAGGAGACAGGGTTCGATGAATTCACCCCTCCACTTT
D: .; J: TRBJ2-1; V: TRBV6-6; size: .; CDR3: CASSYSTSPEQFF; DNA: TGTGCCAGCAGTTACTCGACTAGTCCCGAGCAGTTCTTC
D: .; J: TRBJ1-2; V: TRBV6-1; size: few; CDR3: CASNQPGPGYTF; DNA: TGTGCCAGCAATCAGCCAGGGCCAGGCTACACCTTC
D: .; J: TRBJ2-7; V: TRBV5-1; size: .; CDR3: CASSLVPQGQSYEQYF; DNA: TGCGCCAGCAGCTTGGTTCCCCAGGGTCAGAGCTACGAGCAGTACTTC
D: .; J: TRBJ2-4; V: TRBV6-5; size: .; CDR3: CASSYYESLAKNIQYF; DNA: TGTGCCAGCAGTTACTATGAGTCACTAGCCAAAAACATTCAGTACTTC
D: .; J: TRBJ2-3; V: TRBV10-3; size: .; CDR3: CAISESTGRGQADTQYF; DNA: TGTGCCATCAGTGAGTCGACAGGGCGGGGCCAGGCGGATACGCAGTATTTT
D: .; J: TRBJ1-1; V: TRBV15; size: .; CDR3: CATSRGGGVPEAFF; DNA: TGTGCCACCAGCAGAGGAGGGGGGGTACCTGAAGCTTTCTTT
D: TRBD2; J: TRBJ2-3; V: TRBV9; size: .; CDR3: CASSLRGAGIDTQYF; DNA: TGTGCCAGCAGCCTGAGGGGAGCGGGGATAGATACGCAGTATTTT
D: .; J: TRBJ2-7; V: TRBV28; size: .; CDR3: CASQTGSFSYEQYF; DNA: TGTGCCTCACAAACAGGGTCCTTCTCCTACGAGCAGTACTTC
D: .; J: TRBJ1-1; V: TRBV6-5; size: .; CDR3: CASSYLGGLTEAFF; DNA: TGTGCCAGCAGTTATTTGGGGGGTCTCACTGAAGCTTTCTTT
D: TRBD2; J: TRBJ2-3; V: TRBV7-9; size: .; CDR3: CASSLDGSGRSADTQYF; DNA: TGTGCCAGCAGCTTAGATGGTAGCGGGAGATCTGCAGATACGCAGTATTTT
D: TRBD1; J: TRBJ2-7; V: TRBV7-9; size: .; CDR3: CASSLRGQGTYEQYF; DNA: TGTGCCAGCAGCTTACGGGGACAGGGAACCTACGAGCAGTACTTC
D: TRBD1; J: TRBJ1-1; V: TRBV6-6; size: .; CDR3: CASKTGVAEAFF; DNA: TGTGCCAGCAAAACAGGGGTGGCTGAAGCTTTCTTT
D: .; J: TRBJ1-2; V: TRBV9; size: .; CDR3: CASSAPGSSYGYTF; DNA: TGTGCCAGCAGCGCCCCCGGGTCCTCCTATGGCTACACCTTC
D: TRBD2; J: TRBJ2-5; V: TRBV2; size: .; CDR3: CASSELAGGLGEQYF; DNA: TGTGCCAGCAGTGAACTAGCGGGGGGCCTGGGTGAGCAGTACTTC
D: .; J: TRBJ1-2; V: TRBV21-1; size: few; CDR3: CASSNRTGYTF; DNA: TGTGCCAGCAGCAACCGGACAGGCTACACCTTC